These 18 T cell receptor beta chains share one sample of origin, sequenced in a study of cytomegalovirus exposure and HLA in healthy donors. The study ran its PCR with 60 Vbeta and 13 Jbeta primers. The table came from immunoSEQ multiplex PCR; TCRdb's copy has only in-frame clones and leaves some out. The sample contains more than 85,000 clones, approximately 82% of which appear only once. Sequenced sample: PBMCs. The receptors originated from a man aged 35-49 years in good health and CMV-seropositive.

This rearrangement joins TRBV10-1 to TRBJ2-3; possible D gene TRBD2, 6 bases. V was pared by 5 bases and J by 2 bases, with 14 bases between. There are 15 residues in the CDR3. Germline loops: CDR1 WNHNN, CDR2 SYGVQD (reference sequence). CDR3 in amino acids: CASSSGARDTDTQYF. The CDR3 coding sequence is TGCGCCAGCAGTTCGGGAGCCCGGGACACAGATACGCAGTATTTT.

The rearrangement uses TRBV5-4 and TRBJ2-1, with TRBD2 identical over 16 bases. Per germline, CDR1 SGHNT and CDR2 YYREEE (reference sequence). V was clipped by 4 bases and J by 8 bases; unmatched bases: 0. The CDR3 is 14 residues long. The CDR3 coding sequence is TGTGCCAGCAGCGGGACTAGCGGGGGGGATGAGCAGTTCTTC. Translation gives CASSGTSGGDEQFF.

The V and J genes are TRBV2 and TRBJ2-3, with 14 bases fitting TRBD2. V shed 6 bases, J shed 8 bases, and the junction held 10 bases outside the gene matches. The germline V gene encodes CDR1 SNHLY and CDR2 FYNNEI. The CDR3 has 16 residues. CDR3 DNA: TGTGCCAGCAGCTTACGACTAGCGGGGGGGCAGGTTACGCAGTATTTT. Translation gives CASSLRLAGGQVTQYF.

The chain links TRBV11-2 to TRBJ1-1; 8 nucleotides align to TRBD1. V lost 5 bases, J lost 1 base, and 3 bases stayed unmatched. CDR1 SGHAT and CDR2 FQNNGV come from the germline V gene. This CDR3 has 14 residues. For the CDR3, the DNA is TGTGCCAGCAGCGACAGGGGCAAGAACACTGAAGCTTTCTTT. Encoded protein: CASSDRGKNTEAFF. The variable domain in full, with the rest retrieved from reference TRBV11-2 and TRBJ1-1, is EAGVAQSPRYKIIEKRQSVAFWCNPISGHATLYWYQQILGQGPKLLIQFQNNGVVDDSQLPKDRFSAERLKGVDSTLKIQPAKLEDSAVYLCASSDRGKNTEAFFGQGTRLTVV.

The chain employs TRBV7-2 and TRBJ2-2; 9 bases agree with TRBD2. This CDR3 spans 17 amino acids. The J segment lost 1 base and the V segment lost 4 bases, leaving 7 bases of the junction unmatched. Per the germline V gene, CDR1 is SGHTA and CDR2 is FQGNSA. The CDR3 sequence is CASSSQWTSVNTGELFF. CDR3 DNA: TGTGCCAGCAGCTCACAATGGACTAGCGTGAACACCGGGGAGCTGTTTTTT.

The gene calls are TRBV9 and TRBJ2-2, with D tentatively TRBD2 (7 bases). The CDR3 runs 17 residues. Germline CDR1 reads SGDLS; CDR2 reads YYNGEE. Trimming took off 0 bases at V and 3 bases at J, with 15 bases between the two ends. The CDR3 sequence: CASSVGGGGRDTGELFF. Here the CDR3 DNA reads TGTGCCAGCAGCGTAGGAGGGGGGGGGCGTGACACCGGGGAGCTGTTTTTT.

Of note for this clone: The junction shows a germline mismatch at one end, possibly a read error. This chain connects TRBV7-2 to TRBJ2-7; D is possibly TRBD1 (5 bases). The CDR3 is made up of 14 amino acids. The germline V gene encodes CDR1 SGHTA and CDR2 FQGNSA. The CDR3 protein is CASSLARASYKQYF. CDR3 bases: TGTGCCAGCAGCTTAGCCAGGGCGTCCTACAAGCAGTACTTC.

The gene calls are TRBV7-9 and TRBJ2-4; D is perhaps TRBD1 (5 bases). Germline CDR1 is SEHNR and CDR2 is FQNEAQ (reference sequence). V shed 3 bases and J shed 0 bases, with 9 bases lying between them. The length of the CDR3 is 15 residues. The CDR3 DNA reads as TGTGCCAGCAGCTTTGACAGCCTAGCCAAAAACATTCAGTACTTC. Translated, it gives CASSFDSLAKNIQYF.

The J gene is TRBJ1-5, the V gene TRBV10-3, with TRBD1 matching over 9 bases. In germline, CDR1 is ENHRY, CDR2 SYGVKD. After removal of 11 bases from V and 1 base from J, the junction contained 3 bases not matched to a gene. The length of the CDR3 is 13 residues. The CDR3 loop reads CASGQGSNQPQHF. Here the CDR3 DNA reads TGTGCCTCCGGACAGGGGAGCAATCAGCCCCAGCATTTT.

This rearrangement joins TRBV10-3 to TRBJ1-3; no clear D gene. V was pared by 7 bases and J by 0 bases, with 16 bases between. This CDR3 is built from 16 residues. The germline gives CDR1 ENHRY, CDR2 SYGVKD. The CDR3 region has the DNA TGTGCCATCACCCGAACCCGGGGAGACTCTGGAAACACCATATATTTT. This gives the protein CAITRTRGDSGNTIYF.

This sequence joins TRBV18 and TRBJ1-2, with 10 bases lining up with TRBD1. Germline lookup yields CDR1 KGHSH and CDR2 LQKENI. V lost 2 bases and J lost 2; bases outside the gene matches: 8. This CDR3 is 17 amino acids long. The CDR3, as DNA: TGTGCCAGCTCACCAGATCTTGGGACAGGGGAAAACTATGGCTACACCTTC. Translated: CASSPDLGTGENYGYTF.

Comments on this clone: The junction differs from germline at one of its ends, possibly a read error. This rearrangement joins TRBV30 to TRBJ2-6, with D perhaps TRBD1 (5 bases). The CDR3 runs to 18 residues. Germline-derived CDR1 and CDR2 are GTSNPN and SVGIG (reference sequence). CDR3 loop: CAWSVSDRTYSGANGLTF. CDR3 DNA sequence: TGTGCCTGGAGTGTTAGTGACCGAACCTACTCTGGGGCCAACGGCCTGACTTTC.

This chain connects TRBV14 to TRBJ2-7; tentative D call: TRBD2 (5 bases). Trimming left V 4 bases short and J 7 bases short, with 17 bases between. Germline V gene data show CDR1 as SGHDN and CDR2 as FVKESK. The CDR3 is made up of 14 amino acids. CDR3 nucleotide sequence: TGTGCCAGCAGCCTCCGGACTGCCGTGGGAGAGCAGTACTTC. As protein: CASSLRTAVGEQYF.

In its sample, this clone was seen once. The V and J genes are TRBV11-3 and TRBJ2-1; 8 bases map to TRBD2. The germline gives CDR1 SGHNT, CDR2 YENEEA. This CDR3 contains 16 residues. V dropped 1 base and J dropped 1; count of bases not matched to a gene: 3. CDR3 protein: CASSLATSGSYNEQFF. The DNA of the CDR3 is TGTGCCAGCAGCTTAGCCACTAGCGGATCCTACAATGAGCAGTTCTTC.

The count of this clone is one. The chain combines TRBV2 with TRBJ2-5; D possibly corresponds to TRBD2 (6 bases). This CDR3 has 15 residues. Germline CDR1 and CDR2: SNHLY and FYNNEI. Trimming shortened V by 3 bases and J by 4 bases, and 15 bases separated the two germline ends. DNA of the CDR3: TGTGCCAGCAGTGAGTCGGGCAGGCGGGGAGAGACCCAGTACTTC. It yields the protein CASSESGRRGETQYF.

The CDR3 region has the DNA TGCGCCAGCAGTGAGAATCGGGGTAGCAATCAGCCCCAGCATTTT. Its translation is CASSENRGSNQPQHF. J is TRBJ1-5 and V is TRBV10-2; D is uncertain. V dropped 2 bases and J dropped 0 bases, with 8 bases sitting between them. There are 15 residues in the CDR3. Germline V lookup: CDR1 WSHSY, CDR2 SAAADI.

This clone occurred a few times. The V call is TRBV6-6, the J call TRBJ1-1; TRBD1 is a possible D gene (5 bases). V was shortened by 5 bases and J by 11 bases, with 18 bases between the two germline ends. Germline V lookup: CDR1 MNHNY, CDR2 SVGAGI (reference sequence). The CDR3 runs 13 residues. The CDR3 DNA sequence: TGTGCCAGCAGTCACGAAGTTCCGCCAGGGGCTTTCTTT. Its translation: CASSHEVPPGAFF.

There are a few counts of this clone. V gene TRBV18 combines with J gene TRBJ2-1; D may be TRBD2 (6 bases). CDR3 size: 14 residues. Trimming pared 3 bases from V and 10 bases from J, leaving 16 bases between. Germline assignment: CDR1 KGHSH and CDR2 LQKENI. CDR3 nucleotide sequence: TGTGCCAGCTCACCCCATTCGAAGGAGGGCGAGCAGTTCTTC. The encoded protein is CASSPHSKEGEQFF.